These 2 T cell receptor beta chains came from one sample sequenced in a study of blood T cell repertoires in COVID-19. Generated by immunoSEQ multiplex PCR, the TCRdb table keeps only in-frame clones and is missing some. The sample lists around 100,000 clones; 84% were seen once. The sample comprised peripheral blood. These receptors were obtained from a human donor in a cohort sampled during active COVID-19.

This chain links TRBV18 with TRBJ1-1, with 7 bases identical to TRBD1. This CDR3 contains 17 residues. Germline CDR1 and CDR2: KGHSH and LQKENI. After removal of 2 bases from V and 5 bases from J, the junction contained 14 bases not matched to a gene. The CDR3 nucleotides read TGTGCCAGCTCACCATACCCGGGACAGTGGCAGGGGACTGAAGCTTTCTTT. Protein sequence: CASSPYPGQWQGTEAFF.

This clone was recorded only once. J is TRBJ1-2 and V is TRBV6-5, with 7 bases that match TRBD1. This CDR3 region has 12 residues. The junction had 7 bases not matched to a gene; V was cut back by 10 bases and J by 5 bases. Germline CDR1 reads MNHEY; CDR2 reads SVGAGI. In DNA, the CDR3 is TGTGCCACCGGAGGGGGCAGTTATGGCTACACCTTC. Residues: CATGGGSYGYTF.